Each of the 12 T cell receptor beta chains below was sequenced from the same sample in a study of T cell repertoires in cytomegalovirus infection (dated by TCRdb to the late 2010s). The treatment or condition label here, explained by the study, means: in vitro stimulation with specific CMV peptide epitopes to enrich CMV-specific T cells. Their specific antigens are unknown. The sequencer was an Illumina HiSeq 1500. TCRdb took the public reads, trimmed them with fastp at Q25, ran MiXCR for clone calling and kept in-frame beta chains. One record per CDR3 amino acid sequence lists the most common genes and DNA. In this sample the table shows approximately 74,000 distinct CDR3 sequences, roughly 40% of which occur a single time. Clones ranked in the top ten supply approximately 95% of the sample. The starting material was CD8+ T cells from cultured PBMCs, obtained from culture after CMV antigen stimulation. The receptors stem from a human donor in good health (CMV status not recorded). Some clones in this sample may be carry-over from other donors' samples.

The chain is built from TRBV6-2 or TRBV6-3 and TRBJ1-4; tentative D call: TRBD1 (5 bases). V dropped 10 bases and J dropped 11 bases, with 23 bases sitting between them. This CDR3 has 14 residues. Looked up from germline, CDR1 is MNHEY and CDR2 is SVGEGT. The CDR3 reads CANYKRGADRKLFF. The CDR3, as DNA: TGTGCCAACTACAAGCGAGGGGCAGATCGGAAACTGTTTTTT.

The gene calls are TRBV6-1 and TRBJ1-5, with D possibly matching TRBD1 (5 bases). Germline V gene sequence: CDR1 MNHNS, CDR2 SASEGT. The CDR3 spans 15 residues. V was pared by 1 base and J by 4 bases, with 11 bases between. CDR3 in amino acids: CASSEVRAGNQPQHF. In DNA, the CDR3 is TGTGCCAGCAGTGAAGTTAGGGCAGGGAATCAGCCCCAGCATTTT.

The table lists this clonotype with a few counts. J is TRBJ2-3 and V is TRBV2, with 8 bases identical to TRBD1. Germline V gene lookup returns CDR1 SNHLY and CDR2 FYNNEI. After removal of 5 bases from V and 6 bases from J, the junction contained 10 bases not matched to a gene. This CDR3 has 15 residues. In nucleotides, the CDR3 is TGTGCCAGCAGTATCGACAGGGGAGGAGTTGATACGCAGTATTTT. Translated: CASSIDRGGVDTQYF.

In DNA, the CDR3 is TGCGCCAGCAGCCAAGATCGAGGGGGCGGAGGGGAGACCCAGTACTTC. It encodes CASSQDRGGGGETQYF. The chain couples TRBV4-3 to TRBJ2-5, with a possible D match to TRBD1 (7 bases). The CDR3 contains 16 residues. CDR1 and CDR2 (germline): LGHNA, YSLEER. V was shortened by 0 bases and J by 5 bases, with 16 bases between the two germline ends.

As for this clonotype: A read error may explain this, as a much larger clone is one base away. This sequence joins TRBV7-6 and TRBJ1-5; 9 bases agree with TRBD1. The CDR3 is made up of 17 amino acids. Germline loops: CDR1 SGHVS, CDR2 FNYEAQ. CDR3 bases: TGTGCCAGCAGCTTAACCCGGGACAGGGTTAGCAGTCAGCCCCAGCATTTT. This translates into CASSLTRDRVSSQPQHF.

This clonotype was counted a few times. The chain is built from TRBV19 and TRBJ1-1; D not resolved. Germline assignment: CDR1 LNHDA and CDR2 SQIVND (reference sequence). The V end lost 3 bases, the J end lost 2 bases, and 13 bases lay between the germline ends. This CDR3 region has 15 residues. DNA for the CDR3: TGTGCCAGTAGTATCTCATCTTGGGGAAACACTGAAGCTTTCTTT. It codes for CASSISSWGNTEAFF.

The DNA for the CDR3 is TGTGCCAGCAGCTCTGCAGGGGGGGACACAGATACGCAGTATTTT. As protein: CASSSAGGDTDTQYF. The chain links TRBV7-9 to TRBJ2-3; D assignment may be TRBD1 or TRBD2 (7 bases each). V was cut by 4 bases and J by 2 bases, with 13 bases left in between. The CDR3 is 15 residues long. Germline V CDR1 and CDR2: SEHNR, FQNEAQ (reference sequence).

The gene calls are TRBV4-1 and TRBJ2-3, with D tentatively TRBD2 (6 bases). Germline V gives CDR1 MGHRA, CDR2 YSYEKL. The CDR3 is 16 residues long. V was clipped by 3 bases and J by 5 bases, with 18 bases between them. This CDR3 reads CASSQGTLPGGDTQYF. The CDR3 DNA reads as TGCGCCAGCAGCCAGGGGACTCTCCCCGGGGGAGATACGCAGTATTTT.

The CDR3 spells CASSQEHRDATKKKDGYTF. The CDR3 DNA sequence: TGCGCCAGCAGCCAAGAACACCGGGACGCCACCAAAAAAAAAGATGGCTACACCTTC. The gene calls are TRBV4-1 and TRBJ1-2, with TRBD1 as a possible D gene (5 bases). Per the germline V gene, CDR1 is MGHRA and CDR2 is YSYEKL. Trimming took off 0 bases at V and 6 bases at J, with 26 bases between the two ends. This CDR3 comprises 19 residues.

This clonotype came up many times. The V and J genes are TRBV4-1 and TRBJ1-1; D is perhaps TRBD1 (6 bases). Germline V gene sequence: CDR1 MGHRA, CDR2 YSYEKL. CDR3 size: 15 residues. Trimming took 1 base from V and 8 from J, leaving 17 bases between them. The CDR3 here is CASSQGPGDRREAFF. The CDR3 nucleotides are TGCGCCAGCAGCCAAGGTCCAGGGGACCGCAGGGAAGCTTTCTTT.

This clonotype was seen at least ten times. CDR3 region: CASSYGSYEQYF. For the CDR3, the DNA is TGTGCCAGCAGCTATGGGTCCTACGAGCAGTACTTC. The chain couples TRBV7-2 to TRBJ2-7; the D is unclear. The CDR3 covers 12 residues. V was clipped by 4 bases and J by 1 base, with 5 bases between them. Germline V lookup: CDR1 SGHTA, CDR2 FQGNSA.

The V and J genes are TRBV29-1 and TRBJ2-1; 14 bases are a match to TRBD2. Germline trimming cut 3 bases from V and 6 bases from J; bases unmatched to any gene: 10. CDR1 is SQVTM and CDR2 is ANQGSEA in the germline V gene. The CDR3 totals 17 residues. The CDR3 reads CSVDSPWTSGGPNEQFF. The DNA of the CDR3 is TGCAGCGTTGACTCCCCGTGGACTAGCGGGGGGCCCAATGAGCAGTTCTTC.